This entry features one T cell receptor beta chain sequence. TCRdb's table, derived via immunoSEQ multiplex PCR, lists solely in-frame clones and lacks some. The data hold about 130,000 clones, with around 84% observed a single time. Trimming took off 2 bases at V and 4 bases at J, with 8 bases between the two ends. This CDR3 comprises 13 residues. Germline V gives CDR1 SGHNT, CDR2 YYREEE (reference sequence). The data derive from a study of T cell responses to AZD1222 COVID-19 vaccine. The chain is built from TRBV5-4 and TRBJ2-3, with D possibly being TRBD2 (6 bases). This TCR derives from an adult in good health. The sample consisted of peripheral blood, taken on day 0 of AZD1222 vaccination. The CDR3 nucleotides are TGTGCCAGCAGCTTACTAGCCCCAGATACGCAGTATTTT. It specifies CASSLLAPDTQYF. The full variable domain, rest sourced from reference TRBV5-4 and TRBJ2-3, is ETGVTQSPTHLIKTRGQQVTLRCSSQSGHNTVSWYQQALGQGPQFIFQYYREEENGRGNFPPRFSGLQFPNYSSELNVNALELDDSALYLCASSLLAPDTQYFGPGTRLTVL.